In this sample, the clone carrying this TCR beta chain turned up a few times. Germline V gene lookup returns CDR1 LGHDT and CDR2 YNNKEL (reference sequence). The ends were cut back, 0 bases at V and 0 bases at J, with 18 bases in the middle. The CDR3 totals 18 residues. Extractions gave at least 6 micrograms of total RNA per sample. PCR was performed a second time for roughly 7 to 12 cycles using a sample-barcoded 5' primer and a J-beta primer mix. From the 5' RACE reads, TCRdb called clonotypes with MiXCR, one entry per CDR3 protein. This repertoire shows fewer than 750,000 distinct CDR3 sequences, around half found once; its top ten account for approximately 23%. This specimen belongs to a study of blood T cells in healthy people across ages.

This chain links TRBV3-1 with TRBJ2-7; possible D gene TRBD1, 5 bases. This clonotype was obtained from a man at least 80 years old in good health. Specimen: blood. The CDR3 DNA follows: TGTGCCAGCAGCCAAGATACGAAGGGGCCAGGCAGCTCCTACGAGCAGTACTTC. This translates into CASSQDTKGPGSSYEQYF.